Sequencing of this T cell receptor (beta chain) was carried out in a study of beta chain bispecific antibodies for T cell cancers. Study conclusions and caveats: Most targeted TRBV signal came from the leukemia cell line cells, not normal T cells.

TCRdb reprocessed the 5' RACE reads with MiXCR, giving one entry per CDR3 protein. There are 7,000 to 9,500 distinct CDR3 sequences in the sample; around 2.3% occur only once, and approximately 70% lies in the top ten. This clonotype was detected many times. Its antigen is unknown. Blood mononuclear cells were expanded for 3 days using either OKT3 anti-CD3 antibody or CD3/CD28 beads. The receptor's source is a human donor in good health. Some clones in this sample may be carry-over from other donors' samples. The sample here was T cells from a healthy donor cultured with Jurkat leukemia cells, taken from a culture containing an anti-CD19 bispecific antibody.

CDR3 sequence: CASSTGDRGLYEQYF. As DNA, the CDR3 is TGCGCCAGCAGCACCGGGGACAGGGGGCTCTACGAGCAGTACTTC. The rearrangement uses TRBV5-1 and TRBJ2-7; 12 positions match TRBD1. Germline CDR1 reads SGHRS; CDR2 reads YFSETQ. The CDR3 loop spans 15 amino acids. J gave up 3 bases and V 4 bases, and 5 bases lay outside the gene matches.